This T cell receptor (beta chain) was documented in a study of CD8 T cells in ankylosing spondylitis. Overall study results and limits: In ankylosing spondylitis patients, matched synovial fluid reportedly showed significant enrichment of disease-linked clones.

TCRdb passed the 5' RACE reads through MiXCR, listing each CDR3 protein once. The profile shows 270,000 or so distinct CDR3 sequences, more than 15% of them singletons. Germline V gene data show CDR1 as ENHRY and CDR2 as SYGVKD. The CDR3 covers 15 residues. The junction had 10 bases not matched to a gene; V was cut back by 9 bases and J by 0 bases. For this clonotype: The antigen is unknown.

The TCR was taken from a male donor with ankylosing spondylitis or in good health (not recorded which). Sequenced material: blood, either unsorted or a sorted T cell fraction (not recorded which). V and J are TRBV10-3 and TRBJ2-5; TRBD1 matches at 7 bases. The CDR3 DNA reads as TGTGCCATATCCCCCTCTGGGACAGACCAAGAGACCCAGTACTTC. It codes for CAISPSGTDQETQYF.